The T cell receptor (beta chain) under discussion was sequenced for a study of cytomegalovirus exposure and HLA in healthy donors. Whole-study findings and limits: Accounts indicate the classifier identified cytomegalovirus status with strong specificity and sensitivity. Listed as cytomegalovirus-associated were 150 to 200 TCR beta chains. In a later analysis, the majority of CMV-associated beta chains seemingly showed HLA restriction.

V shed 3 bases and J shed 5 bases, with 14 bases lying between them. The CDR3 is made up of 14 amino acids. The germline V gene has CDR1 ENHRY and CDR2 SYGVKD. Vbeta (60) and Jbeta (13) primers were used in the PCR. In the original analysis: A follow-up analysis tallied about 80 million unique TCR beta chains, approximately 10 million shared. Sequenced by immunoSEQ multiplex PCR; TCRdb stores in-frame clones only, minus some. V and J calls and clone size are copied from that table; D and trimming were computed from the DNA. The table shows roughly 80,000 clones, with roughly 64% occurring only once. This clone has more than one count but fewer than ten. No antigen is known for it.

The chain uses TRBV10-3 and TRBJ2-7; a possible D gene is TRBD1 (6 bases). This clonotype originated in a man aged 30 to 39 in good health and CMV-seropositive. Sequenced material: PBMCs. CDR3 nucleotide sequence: TGTGCCATCAGTGACCTGACAGGTTTTAACGAGCAGTACTTC. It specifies CAISDLTGFNEQYF.